These T cell receptor beta chains were read from a single sample in a study of shared clonotypes between healthy human individuals. Only in-frame clones appear in the TCRdb table, and some are missing; sequencing was by immunoSEQ multiplex PCR. The table lists a few million clones, 85% to 95% of them singletons. Sequencing used naive CD4+ T cells from PBMCs. The origin of the receptors is a man younger than 30 in good health. Some clones in this sample may be carry-over from other donors' samples. Each CDR3 is given with its conserved first and last residue. D genes are given only for firm matches. Clone size is shown for a subset of rows, as once, few, many or a class of expanded clone.

>TRBD1|TRBJ2-5|.|TRBV18
TGTGCCAGCTCACCACGAGACAGGGGTAGACCAGAGACCCAGTACTTC
CASSPRDRGRPETQYF
>.|TRBJ2-1|.|TRBV6-4
TGTGCCAGCTCTCGGCGGGGCACCTACAATGAGCAGTTCTTC
CASSRRGTYNEQFF
>.|TRBJ1-3|.|TRBV5-1
TGCGCCAGCAGCAACTCAGGGGTAGGATCTGGAAACACCATATATTTT
CASSNSGVGSGNTIYF
>.|TRBJ2-5|once|TRBV28
TGTGCCAGCAGTTTCAGGCAGGGGATATGGGGGGACCAGTACTTC
CASSFRQGIWGDQYF
>TRBD1|TRBJ2-7|.|TRBV5-1
TGCGCCAGCAGCTCATCGGGACAGGGGCTCTACGAGCAGTACTTC
CASSSSGQGLYEQYF
>TRBD1|TRBJ1-4|.|TRBV7-9
TGTGCCAGCAGCTCTGACAGGGGGGGTGAAAAACTGTTTTTT
CASSSDRGGEKLFF
>.|TRBJ2-7|.|TRBV18
TGTGCCAGCTCACCAACCGGGACTCTCTACGAGCAGTACTTC
CASSPTGTLYEQYF
>TRBD1|TRBJ2-5|.|TRBV4-1
TGCGCCAGCAGCCAAGTGGCCGGGACAGGGAGCCCGCTTCAAGAGACCCAGTACTTC
CASSQVAGTGSPLQETQYF
>TRBD2|TRBJ2-7|.|TRBV7-9
TGTGCCAGCAGCTCGGAAGCGGGAGGCCTCTACGAGCAGTACTTC
CASSSEAGGLYEQYF
>.|TRBJ1-2|.|TRBV28
TGTGCCAGCAGTTCCAACAACCATTTTGACAGAGACAACTATGGCTACACCTTC
CASSSNNHFDRDNYGYTF
>.|TRBJ1-1|.|TRBV9
TGTGCCAGCAGCGTAGCGAGGACAGACACTGAAGCTTTCTTT
CASSVARTDTEAFF
>.|TRBJ2-5|once|TRBV7-9
TGTGCCAGCAGCTTAAGCCCCCAGACCCAGTACTTC
CASSLSPQTQYF
>TRBD2|TRBJ2-1|.|TRBV5-6
TGTGCCAGCAGCGAACTAGCGCGATCCTACAATGAGCAGTTCTTC
CASSELARSYNEQFF
>TRBD2|TRBJ2-7|.|TRBV5-6
TGTGCCAGCAGCTTACTAGCGGGAGAATACGAGCAGTACTTC
CASSLLAGEYEQYF
>.|TRBJ2-1|.|TRBV10-3
TGTGCCATCAGTGAGGCCGGGGGAGGATATAATGAGCAGTTCTTC
CAISEAGGGYNEQFF
>TRBD1|TRBJ2-1|.|TRBV7-9
TGTGCCAGCAGCTTAGGTCCGGGACAGGGGGTGGAACGGCAGTTCTTC
CASSLGPGQGVERQFF
>.|TRBJ2-6|.|TRBV30
TGTGCCTGGAAGGACAAACGATGGGTGGGATCTGGGGCCAACGTCCTGACTTTC
CAWKDKRWVGSGANVLTF
>.|TRBJ2-1|.|TRBV19
TGTGCCAGTAGAAAAGGGACCTCCTACAATGAGCAGTTCTTC
CASRKGTSYNEQFF
>.|TRBJ1-2|.|TRBV25-1
TGTGCCAGCTCCTACCGGGGGGAGAGCTATGGCTACACCTTC
CASSYRGESYGYTF
>.|TRBJ1-1|.|TRBV7-9
TGTGCCAGCAGCTTAGCCCCTCTGGGGGCAAAGAACACTGAAGCTTTCTTT
CASSLAPLGAKNTEAFF
>TRBD1|TRBJ1-1|.|TRBV28
TGTGCCAGCAGTGCCCCCCGACAGGGAATCAGCACTGAAGCTTTCTTT
CASSAPRQGISTEAFF
>TRBD1|TRBJ1-5|.|TRBV29-1
TGCAGCGTAGTACTTACCGGGACAGGCCATCAGCCCCAGCATTTT
CSVVLTGTGHQPQHF
>.|TRBJ1-4|.|TRBV27
TGTGCCAGCAGTTTAGGGCGACAATTTAATGAAAAACTGTTTTTT
CASSLGRQFNEKLFF
>.|TRBJ1-1|.|TRBV27
TGTGCCAGCAGTTTCCGGGACATAGGTGAAGCTTTCTTT
CASSFRDIGEAFF
>TRBD1|TRBJ2-7|.|TRBV28
TGTGCCAGCCAGACAGGGTCGAGCTTCTACGAGCAGTACTTC
CASQTGSSFYEQYF
>TRBD1|TRBJ2-7|.|TRBV28
TGTGCCAGCAGTCTCACAGGGACAGGGGTCCACGAGCAGTGCTTC
CASSLTGTGVHEQCF
>TRBD2|TRBJ2-7|.|TRBV5-4
TGTGCCAGCAGCTTGACCGGGACTAGCGGGAAGGCCTCCTACGAGCAGTACTTC
CASSLTGTSGKASYEQYF
>.|TRBJ2-7|.|TRBV18
TGTGCCAGCTCACAAAGACTCTCCGAGCAGTACTTC
CASSQRLSEQYF
>TRBD1|TRBJ2-1|.|TRBV9
TGTGCCAGTACCAGGACAGGGCAAACTTACAATGAGCAGTTCTTC
CASTRTGQTYNEQFF
>.|TRBJ1-1|.|TRBV27
TGTGCCAGCAGTTCGATGCAGGGGTTCGGGAACACTGAAGCTTTCTTT
CASSSMQGFGNTEAFF
>TRBD1|TRBJ2-2|.|TRBV28
TGTGCCAGCAGTTACCCCCCGGACAGGGTGACTGACACCGGGGAGCTGTTTTTT
CASSYPPDRVTDTGELFF
>TRBD2|TRBJ2-7|.|TRBV6-1
TGTGCCAGCAGAGTAACTAGCGGGAGTACCTACGAGCAGTACTTC
CASRVTSGSTYEQYF
>.|TRBJ1-4|.|TRBV5-5
TGTGCCAGCAGCTCGTTCATCGGTGAAAAACTGTTTTTT
CASSSFIGEKLFF
>TRBD1|TRBJ1-2|.|TRBV5-8
TGTGCCAGCAGCTTGCCAGGGGGCGGTCTTGGCTACACCTTC
CASSLPGGGLGYTF
>.|TRBJ2-7|.|TRBV4-1
TGCGCCAGCAGCGCATTTTTCCTTCCGTTCCGCGCCAGCTCCTACGAGCAGTACTTC
CASSAFFLPFRASSYEQYF
>.|TRBJ1-1|.|TRBV6-5
TGTGCCAGCAGTTACTCGACCGGGGGCACTGAAGCTTTCTTT
CASSYSTGGTEAFF
>TRBD1|TRBJ2-7|.|TRBV19
TGTGCCAGTAGTATGGGGCCCCGCAGGGGGTTATACGAGCAGTACTTC
CASSMGPRRGLYEQYF
>TRBD1|TRBJ1-5|few|TRBV28
TGTGCCAGCAGTTCGTCAGGGGGGAACAATCAGCCCCAGCATTTT
CASSSSGGNNQPQHF
>TRBD1|TRBJ2-3|.|TRBV7-9
TGTGCCAGCAGCTCCCTGGGACAGGGGTCAGATACGCAGTATTTT
CASSSLGQGSDTQYF
>.|TRBJ2-7|once|TRBV19
TGTGCCAGTAGTATAAACAGAAAAAGCGAGCAGTACTTC
CASSINRKSEQYF
>.|TRBJ2-7|.|TRBV15
TGTGCCACCAGCAGAGGAACAATAGGTGAGCAGTACTTC
CATSRGTIGEQYF
>TRBD2|TRBJ2-7|.|TRBV7-9
TGTGCCAGCAGCCTACTAGCGGACCGCTCCGAGCAGTACTTC
CASSLLADRSEQYF
>TRBD1|TRBJ1-1|.|TRBV7-2
TGTGCCAGCAGGATCGACTCCAGGGGGCTTACTGAAGCTTTCTTT
CASRIDSRGLTEAFF
>.|TRBJ1-1|few|TRBV5-1
TGCGCCAGCAGCAGATACAAGGGCTCGAACACTGAAGCTTTCTTT
CASSRYKGSNTEAFF
>.|TRBJ1-1|.|TRBV7-8
TGTGCCAGCAGCCCCCTGGACCTGAACACTGAAGCTTTCTTT
CASSPLDLNTEAFF
>.|TRBJ1-4|.|TRBV5-5
TGTGCCAGCAGCCCCCTGGGGAGAGCAACTAATGAAAAACTGTTTTTT
CASSPLGRATNEKLFF
>.|TRBJ2-1|once|TRBV9
TGTGCCAGCAGCGTAGGGCAGATCAATGAGCAGTTCTTC
CASSVGQINEQFF
>TRBD2|TRBJ2-7|.|TRBV11-2
TGTGCCAGCAGCCCCCTTCGACTAGCGGGCCTCCCCTACGAGCAGTACTTC
CASSPLRLAGLPYEQYF
>TRBD2|TRBJ2-3|.|TRBV7-7
TGTGCCAGCAGCTCCTCCGGGACTAGAGGGACAGATACGCAGTATTTT
CASSSSGTRGTDTQYF
>.|TRBJ2-2|once|TRBV5-4
TGTGCCAGCAGCTTGGGCCTGGACACCGGGGAGCTGTTTTTT
CASSLGLDTGELFF
>TRBD1|TRBJ1-5|.|TRBV28
TGTGCCAGCAGTCGGGACAGGGGGCTGAGACAGCCCCAGCATTTT
CASSRDRGLRQPQHF
>.|TRBJ1-4|.|TRBV5-4
TGTGCCAGCAGCTTAGGGGTTAATGAAAAACTGTTTTTT
CASSLGVNEKLFF
>TRBD1|TRBJ2-7|.|TRBV6-1
TGTGCCAGCAGTGAATCGGGACAGGGGTTTCGGGAGCAGTACTTC
CASSESGQGFREQYF
>.|TRBJ2-3|.|TRBV11-3
TGTGCCAGCAGCTTGTTTAGCGCCGAGACAGATACGCAGTATTTT
CASSLFSAETDTQYF
>TRBD2|TRBJ2-7|.|TRBV29-1
TGCAGCGTCGTAGGGACTAGCGGGGGCTCCTACGAGCAGTACTTC
CSVVGTSGGSYEQYF
>TRBD1|TRBJ2-5|once|TRBV9
TGTGCCAGCAGCGTTGCCGGGGACAGTTTCTGGGAGACCCAGTACTTC
CASSVAGDSFWETQYF
>.|TRBJ2-5|.|TRBV28
TGTGCCAGCAGGTCCCATCAAGAGACCCAGTACTTC
CASRSHQETQYF
>.|TRBJ2-5|.|TRBV18
TGTGCCAGCTCCCTTGTCACGGGAACATACCGTTACGTACAAGAGACCCAGTACTTC
CASSLVTGTYRYVQETQYF
>TRBD1|TRBJ2-4|.|TRBV10-3
TGTGCCATCAGTGAGGGGGACAGGGGATCAGCCAAAAACATTCAGTACTTC
CAISEGDRGSAKNIQYF